These 5 T cell receptor beta chains originate from one sample sequenced in a study of T cells in Graves' hyperthyroidism and ophthalmopathy. Amplification of TCR beta CDR3 regions used RNA as the template. With the HTBI primer set, the TCR CDR3 went through a first round of RT-PCR. TCRdb re-called the multiplex PCR reads through MiXCR, storing one row per CDR3 protein. This sample yields some 550,000 distinct CDR3 sequences, of which approximately 15% are seen a single time; less than 3.5% belongs to the top ten. Source material: blood. These receptor sequences come from a woman aged 40 to 50 with Graves' ophthalmopathy.

The rearrangement links TRBV27 to TRBJ2-5; 7 nucleotides match TRBD2. Per germline, CDR1 MNHEY and CDR2 SMNVEV (reference sequence). With 7 bases clipped from V and 5 bases from J, the junction kept 19 bases outside the gene matches. There are 17 residues in the CDR3. The CDR3: CASTNHWGGGPLETQYF. Written as DNA, the CDR3 is TGTGCCAGCACCAATCACTGGGGGGGAGGGCCGCTCGAGACCCAGTACTTC.

This clonotype was observed many times. J is TRBJ2-3 and V is TRBV6-6; tentatively, D is TRBD1 (6 bases). Germline CDR1 and CDR2: MNHNY and SVGAGI (reference sequence). This CDR3 has 20 residues. The V gene lost 0 bases and the J gene lost 0 bases, with 22 bases spanning the gap. This CDR3 is CASSYSRRGLGARSTDTQYF. The CDR3 nucleotides read TGTGCCAGCAGTTACTCCAGACGCGGTCTGGGGGCGAGGAGCACAGATACGCAGTATTTT.

Only a few counts were recorded for this clonotype. This rearrangement joins TRBV11-3 to TRBJ2-3, with D perhaps TRBD1 (5 bases). This CDR3 has 18 amino acids. CDR1 and CDR2 (germline): SGHNT, YENEEA. V dropped 2 bases and J dropped 5 bases, with 23 bases sitting between them. DNA of the CDR3: TGTGCCAGCAGCTTATTCTACAGGCAGTATTGTTGTATAGATACGCAGTATTTT. Translating it yields CASSLFYRQYCCIDTQYF.

This chain uses TRBV6-2 or TRBV6-3 with TRBJ2-5; 9 bases agree with TRBD1. The CDR3 loop spans 13 amino acids. J lost 4 bases, V lost 11 bases, and 8 bases had no gene match. The germline V gene encodes CDR1 MNHEY and CDR2 SVGEGT. In nucleotides, the CDR3 is TGTGCCGGGGGACAGGGAATAGGAGAGACCCAGTACTTC. Translating it yields CAGGQGIGETQYF.

Ten or more counts support this clonotype. V is TRBV7-9 and J is TRBJ2-7, with D perhaps given as TRBD1 or TRBD2 (5 bases each). The CDR3 has 16 residues. Germline V gives CDR1 SEHNR, CDR2 FQNEAQ (reference sequence). V was pared by 0 bases and J by 5 bases, with 17 bases between. CDR3 loop: CASSLAQPGRLNEQYF. CDR3 nucleotide sequence: TGTGCCAGCAGCTTAGCCCAACCGGGACGGCTAAACGAGCAGTACTTC.